The subject of this entry is one TCR beta chain. Its cognate antigen is unknown. The data originate from a study of T cells in Graves' hyperthyroidism and ophthalmopathy. Study-wide findings and caveats: Model-based prediction identified ophthalmopathy a median approximately 6 months prior to its onset.

RNA transcripts were the template for amplifying TCR beta CDR3 regions. TCR CDR3 underwent first-round RT-PCR with the HTBI primer set. MiXCR, applied by TCRdb to the multiplex PCR reads, yields one record per CDR3 protein. This repertoire shows roughly 500,000 distinct CDR3 sequences, about 46% found once; its top ten account for around 47%. CDR3 length: 17 residues. Trimming cost V 4 bases and J 4 bases, with 20 bases left between them. In germline, CDR1 is KGHDR, CDR2 SFDVKD. The sample was peripheral blood or thyroid tissue (not recorded which). The receptor comes from an adult woman with Graves' disease, either hyperthyroidism or ophthalmopathy (not recorded which). This chain joins TRBV24-1 and TRBJ2-3; a weak D match, TRBD2 (5 bases). CDR3 residues: CATSDLMEELGADTQYF. The CDR3 coding sequence is TGTGCCACCAGTGACCTAATGGAGGAGTTAGGCGCAGATACGCAGTATTTT.